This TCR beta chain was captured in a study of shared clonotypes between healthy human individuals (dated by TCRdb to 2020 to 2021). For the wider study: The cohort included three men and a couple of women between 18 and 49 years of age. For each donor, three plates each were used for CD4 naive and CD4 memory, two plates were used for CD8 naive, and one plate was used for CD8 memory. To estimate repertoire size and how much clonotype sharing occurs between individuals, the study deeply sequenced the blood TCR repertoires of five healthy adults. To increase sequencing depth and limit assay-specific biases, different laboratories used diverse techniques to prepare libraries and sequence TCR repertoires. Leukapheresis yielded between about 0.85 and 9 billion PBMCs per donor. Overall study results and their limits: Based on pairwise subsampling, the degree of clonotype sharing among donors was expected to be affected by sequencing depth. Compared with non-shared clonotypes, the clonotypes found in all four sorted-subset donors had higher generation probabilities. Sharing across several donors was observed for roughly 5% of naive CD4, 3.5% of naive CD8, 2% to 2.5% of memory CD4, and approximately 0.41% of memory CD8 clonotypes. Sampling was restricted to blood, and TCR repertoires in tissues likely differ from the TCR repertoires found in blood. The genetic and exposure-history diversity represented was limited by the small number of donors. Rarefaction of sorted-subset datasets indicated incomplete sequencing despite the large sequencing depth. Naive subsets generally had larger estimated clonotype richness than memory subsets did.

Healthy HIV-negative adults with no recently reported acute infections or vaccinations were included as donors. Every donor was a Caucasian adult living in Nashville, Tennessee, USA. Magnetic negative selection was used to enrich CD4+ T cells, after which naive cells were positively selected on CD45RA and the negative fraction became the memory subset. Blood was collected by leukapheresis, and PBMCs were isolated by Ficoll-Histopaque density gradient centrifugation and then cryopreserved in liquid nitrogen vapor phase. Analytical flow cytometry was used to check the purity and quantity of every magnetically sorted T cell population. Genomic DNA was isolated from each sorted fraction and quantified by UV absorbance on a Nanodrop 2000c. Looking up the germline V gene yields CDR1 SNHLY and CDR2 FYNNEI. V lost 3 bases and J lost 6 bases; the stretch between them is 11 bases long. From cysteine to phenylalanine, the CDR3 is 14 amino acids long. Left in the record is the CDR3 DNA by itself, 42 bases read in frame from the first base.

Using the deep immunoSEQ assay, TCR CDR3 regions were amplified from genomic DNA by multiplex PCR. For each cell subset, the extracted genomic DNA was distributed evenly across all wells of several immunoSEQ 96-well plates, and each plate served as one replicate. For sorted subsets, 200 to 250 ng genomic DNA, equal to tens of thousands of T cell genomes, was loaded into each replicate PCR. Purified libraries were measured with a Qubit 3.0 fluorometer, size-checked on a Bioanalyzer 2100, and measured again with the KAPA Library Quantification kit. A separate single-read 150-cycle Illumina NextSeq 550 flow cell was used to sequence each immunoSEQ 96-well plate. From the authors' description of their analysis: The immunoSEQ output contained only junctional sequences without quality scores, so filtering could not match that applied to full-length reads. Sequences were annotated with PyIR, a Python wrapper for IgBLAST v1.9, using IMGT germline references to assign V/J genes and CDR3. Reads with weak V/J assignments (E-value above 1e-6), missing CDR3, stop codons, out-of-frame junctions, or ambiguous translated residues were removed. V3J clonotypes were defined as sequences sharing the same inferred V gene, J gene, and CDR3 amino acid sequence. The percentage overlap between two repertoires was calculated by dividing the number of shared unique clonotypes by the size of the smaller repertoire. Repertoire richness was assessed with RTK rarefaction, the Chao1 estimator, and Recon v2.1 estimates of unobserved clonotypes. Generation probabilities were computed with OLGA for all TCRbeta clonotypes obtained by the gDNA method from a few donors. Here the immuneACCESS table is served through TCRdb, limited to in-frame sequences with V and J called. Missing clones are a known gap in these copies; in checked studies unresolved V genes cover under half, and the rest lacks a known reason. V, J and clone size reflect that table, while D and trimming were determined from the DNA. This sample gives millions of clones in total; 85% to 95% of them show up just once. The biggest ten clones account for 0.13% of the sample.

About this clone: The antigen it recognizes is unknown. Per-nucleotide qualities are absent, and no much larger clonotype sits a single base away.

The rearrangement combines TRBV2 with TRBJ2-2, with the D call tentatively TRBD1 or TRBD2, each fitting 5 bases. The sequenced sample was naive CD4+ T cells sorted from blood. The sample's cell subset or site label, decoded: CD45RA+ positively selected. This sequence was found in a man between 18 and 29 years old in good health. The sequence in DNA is TGTGCCAGCAGTGAGGTTAGGGGACCCGGGGAGCTGTTTTTT. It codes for CASSEVRGPGELFF.